This entry is about one T cell receptor beta chain. The target antigen is unknown. This record belongs to a study of Ad26.COV2.S vaccination and SARS-CoV-2 variants. In the study overall: Ad26.COV2.S, an intramuscular injection, was given once or twice 56 days apart.

Study-wide results and caveats: Comparable non-spike TCR breadth was observed in vaccine and placebo recipients.

TCRdb's copy holds only in-frame clones and misses some; the assay was immunoSEQ multiplex PCR. The sample holds 250,000 to 300,000 clones, around 87% seen once. As for treatment: approximately 18 received Ad26.COV2.S at low or high dose, single or two shots; roughly five received placebo; per-sample allocation not given. Sampling occurred on day 63 after the first vaccine or placebo injection. This material consisted of peripheral blood, taken in a trial of Ad26.COV2.S vaccine versus placebo. The source of this sequence is a person between 18 and 65 years old who received the Ad26.COV2.S COVID-19 vaccine or a placebo.

CDR3 sequence (DNA): TGCAGCGTTGGGACCCCGGGGGGGCTAAGCTCTGGAAACACCATATATTTT. This codes for CSVGTPGGLSSGNTIYF. V is TRBV29-1 and J is TRBJ1-3, with D possibly TRBD1 on 6 matching bases. This CDR3 has 17 amino acids. Trimming removed 4 bases at V and 0 bases at J, with 19 bases between. Looked up from germline, CDR1 is SQVTM and CDR2 is ANQGSEA.